This entry is about one T cell receptor beta chain. Its specificity is unknown. The data derive from a study of chemoradiotherapy in HPV16-positive cancers. For the study at large: A couple of HPV16-positive patients' cells yielded candidate HPV-specific clones and common motifs. Study findings and constraints: Candidate HPV-specific clones and E7-related TCR motifs grew in tumor during treatment. Functional assays defining HPV-specific T cells used only two HPV16-positive patients.

Some clones are missing from TCRdb's copy, which holds only in-frame ones; the method was immunoSEQ multiplex PCR. The sample contains 800 to 950 clones, approximately 81% of which appear only once. The sequencing used tumor tissue, collected from a patient who underwent chemoradiotherapy. This TCR derives from a human donor with HPV-associated anogenital cancer.

The CDR3 DNA is TGCGCCAGCAGTAACCCAGGGAAGAACAATGAGCAGTTCTTC. Translating it yields CASSNPGKNNEQFF. The J gene is TRBJ2-1, the V gene TRBV5-1, with a possible D match to TRBD1 (5 bases). Trimming shortened V by 5 bases and J by 5 bases, and 14 bases separated the two germline ends. This CDR3 has 14 residues. CDR1 and CDR2 (germline): SGHRS, YFSETQ.